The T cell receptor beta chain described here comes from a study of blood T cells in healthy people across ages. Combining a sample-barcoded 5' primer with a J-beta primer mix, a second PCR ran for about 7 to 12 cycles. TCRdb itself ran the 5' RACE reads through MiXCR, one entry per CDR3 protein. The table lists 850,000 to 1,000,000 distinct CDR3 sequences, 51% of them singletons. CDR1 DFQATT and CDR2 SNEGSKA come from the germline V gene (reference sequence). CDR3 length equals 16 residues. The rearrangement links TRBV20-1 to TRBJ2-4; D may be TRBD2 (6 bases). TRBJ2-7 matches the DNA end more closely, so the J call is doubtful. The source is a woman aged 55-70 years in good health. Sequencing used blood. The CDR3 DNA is TGCAGTGCTCCAGGTCCAGAGCGGGTTTTTGCCTACGAGCAGTACTTC. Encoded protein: CSAPGPERVFAYEQYF.